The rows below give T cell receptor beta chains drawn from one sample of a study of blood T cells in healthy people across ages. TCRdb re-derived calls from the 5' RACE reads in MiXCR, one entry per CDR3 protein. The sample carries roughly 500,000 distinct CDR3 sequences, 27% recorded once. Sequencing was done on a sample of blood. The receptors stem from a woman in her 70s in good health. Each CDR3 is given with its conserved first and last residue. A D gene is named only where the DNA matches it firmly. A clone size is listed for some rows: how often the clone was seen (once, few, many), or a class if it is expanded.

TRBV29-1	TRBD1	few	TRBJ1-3	CSASGQGISGNTIYF	TGCAGCGCTTCGGGACAGGGCATCTCTGGAAACACCATATATTTT
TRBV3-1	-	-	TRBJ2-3	CASSQEFIGSSRLGDTQYF	TGTGCCAGCAGCCAAGAGTTTATAGGATCTAGCCGTCTAGGAGATACGCAGTATTTT
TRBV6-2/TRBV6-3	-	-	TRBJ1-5	CASRPVGWNQPQHF	TGTGCCAGCAGGCCCGTAGGTTGGAATCAGCCCCAGCATTTT
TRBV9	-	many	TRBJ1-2	CASSPRNYGYTF	TGTGCCAGCAGCCCCCGTAACTATGGCTACACCTTC
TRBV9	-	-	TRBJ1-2	CASSVPHYGYTF	TGTGCCAGCAGCGTCCCCCACTATGGCTACACCTTC
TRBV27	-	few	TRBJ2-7	CASSLSQGKRQYF	TGTGCCAGCAGTTTATCTCAGGGGAAACGGCAGTACTTC
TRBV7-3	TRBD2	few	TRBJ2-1	CASSQLAGHFSPYNEQFF	TGTGCCAGCAGCCAACTAGCGGGGCACTTTAGCCCCTACAATGAGCAGTTCTTC
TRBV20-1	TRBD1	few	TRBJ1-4	CSARDHRAGTGSKLFF	TGCAGTGCTAGAGATCACCGCGCCGGGACAGGGTCAAAACTGTTTTTT
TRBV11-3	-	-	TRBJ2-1	CASSLPWVPSEQFF	TGTGCCAGCAGCTTACCCTGGGTCCCTAGCGAGCAGTTCTTC
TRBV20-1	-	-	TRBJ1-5	CSARGGGLNQPQHF	TGCAGTGCTAGGGGGGGCGGCCTCAATCAGCCCCAGCATTTT
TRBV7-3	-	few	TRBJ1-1	CASSRGDGEAFF	TGTGCCAGCAGCCGAGGGGACGGGGAAGCTTTCTTT
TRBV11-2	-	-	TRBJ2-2	CASSFQGRGTGELFF	TGTGCCAGCAGCTTCCAGGGTCGAGGCACCGGGGAGCTGTTTTTT
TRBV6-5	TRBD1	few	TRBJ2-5	CASSSRDREETQYF	TGTGCCAGCAGTTCCCGGGACAGGGAGGAGACCCAGTACTTC
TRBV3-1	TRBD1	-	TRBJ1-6	CASSQDYRGNSPLHF	TGTGCCAGCAGCCAAGACTACAGGGGAAATTCACCCCTCCACTTT